This paragraph reports one T cell receptor (beta chain). This clonotype was observed a few times. The clone's antigen remains unknown. The input lacks base qualities; no much larger clone sits a single base away. The data were obtained in a study of Graves' ophthalmopathy and Graves' hyperthyroidism (dated by TCRdb to 2016 to 2018). About the full investigation: Peripheral blood was collected before any treatment was given, at the time of initial diagnosis. The study used TCR beta repertoire signatures to distinguish Graves' ophthalmopathy from Graves' hyperthyroidism and to predict progression to ophthalmopathy. In total, approximately 140 blood samples were TCR-sequenced: 43 ophthalmopathy, some 72 hyperthyroidism and about 17 hyperthyroidism-to-ophthalmopathy patients. To explore V-J signatures that distinguish ophthalmopathy from hyperthyroidism, a discovery set of 100 patients was enrolled, made up of around 44 with ophthalmopathy and under 65 with stable hyperthyroidism. An independent validation cohort comprised 18 hyperthyroidism patients and about 16 patients who later progressed from hyperthyroidism to ophthalmopathy. In 6 or 7 hyperthyroidism patients, T-cell repertoires of thyroid tissue and blood were compared. Once sampling was done, hyperthyroidism patients were given methimazole at a starting dose of 30 mg daily, while ophthalmopathy patients were given high-dose intravenous methylprednisolone. The investigation overall reported the following: Sample size was not predetermined statistically, and investigators were not blinded to group allocation. In validation, the model predicted ophthalmopathy progression with 70.59% sensitivity and approximately 78% specificity; fewer than 15 predicted patients were CT-confirmed with GO in a median of approximately 6.2 months. Ophthalmopathy was separated from stable hyperthyroidism by the 13-signature model with roughly 88% sensitivity and 81% to 84% specificity in cross-validation and with 80%/75% in the test set. Among expanded thyroid clonotypes with frequency above 0.001, most also showed up in blood, which suggests that blood repertoires may reflect the thyroid immune response.

Ophthalmopathy patients had moderately to severely active disease, Clinical Activity Score of at least 3, NOSPECS grade of at least 4, and disease duration under 3 months. Patients with other autoimmune diseases, uncontrolled infections, pregnancy or lactation were excluded. Diagnosis was based on clinical symptoms, serum thyroxine, TRAb, thyroid ultrasound and orbital computed tomography. Ficoll-Paque density gradient centrifugation was used to isolate PBMCs from about 10 ml of fresh peripheral blood. Trizol reagent was used to extract the total RNA, and its quality was then checked on an Agilent 2100 Bioanalyzer. The germline V gene (reference sequence) sets CDR1 to SEHNR and CDR2 to FQNEAQ. Taken from cysteine to phenylalanine, the CDR3 has 15 residues. Only CDR3 DNA remains: 45 bases, in frame from the first base. V gives up 5 bases and J gives up 0 bases, and the segment between their germline ends measures 13 bases.

For repertoire sequencing, TCR beta CDR3 regions were amplified from RNA transcripts. The first round of RT-PCR was done with HTBI primers and the Qiagen OneStep RT-PCR kit, and was followed by a second round of multiplex PCR, then size selection and purification. Libraries were sequenced on an Illumina HiSeq2000 using paired-end 100 bp reads. The study's processing was this. SOAPnuke was used for read processing, and reads with adapters, uncalled bases, a mean Phred below 15, or no exact constant-primer or identifier match were discarded. COPE v1.2.5 was used to merge the high-quality paired reads. Unique nucleotide sequences were defined as clonotypes and aligned to IMGT TRB V, D and J references using MiTCR v1.1. Analysis was restricted to V-J combinations with a frequency above 0.0001, which covered about 99% of repertoires. For each V-J combination, a TCR clonal expansion and chaos score was defined as the ratio of F50 clonal expansion to chaos observed in the TCRdist matrix. Welch's t-statistics and random forest were used to reduce the features to about 14 V-J combinations, which were then used as input to a naive Bayes classifier. The similarity between thyroid and blood repertoires was quantified using the Morisita-Horn index. Through fastp at Q25 and MiXCR, TCRdb rebuilt clones from the public reads, retaining in-frame beta chains. Records with the same CDR3 protein are collapsed into one entry carrying the most frequent genes and DNA. The V and J calls were determined by TCRdb, not by the authors. The sample has roughly 700,000 distinct CDR3 sequences on record, roughly two fifths of them singletons. Of the sample, 44% falls within the top ten clones.

Sequencing was done on a sample of peripheral blood. Recombination linked TRBV7-9 to TRBJ1-1, with the D gene uncertain. The sequence was collected from an adult man with Graves' ophthalmopathy. The CDR3 reads CASSQVTAMNTEAFF. The DNA is TGTGCCAGCAGCCAAGTAACAGCCATGAACACTGAAGCTTTCTTT.